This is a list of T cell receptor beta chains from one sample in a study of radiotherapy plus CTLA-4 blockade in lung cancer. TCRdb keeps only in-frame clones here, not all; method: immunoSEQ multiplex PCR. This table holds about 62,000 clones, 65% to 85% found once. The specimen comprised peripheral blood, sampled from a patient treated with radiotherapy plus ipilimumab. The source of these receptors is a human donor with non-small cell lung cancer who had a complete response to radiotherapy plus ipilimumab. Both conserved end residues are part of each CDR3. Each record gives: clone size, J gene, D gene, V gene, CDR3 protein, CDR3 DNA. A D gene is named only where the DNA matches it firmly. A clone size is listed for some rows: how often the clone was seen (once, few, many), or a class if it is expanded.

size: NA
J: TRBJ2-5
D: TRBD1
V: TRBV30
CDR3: CAWRRGQGATREVRETQYF
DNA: TGTGCCTGGAGAAGGGGACAGGGGGCAACGAGAGAGGTTCGAGAGACCCAGTACTTC

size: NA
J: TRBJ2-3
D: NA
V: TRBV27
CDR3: CASNIRGARDTQYF
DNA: TGTGCCAGCAACATCAGGGGCGCTCGGGATACGCAGTATTTT

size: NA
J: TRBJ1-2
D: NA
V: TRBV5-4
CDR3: CASSPALSAYGYTF
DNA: TGTGCCAGCAGCCCCGCCCTTAGCGCCTATGGCTACACCTTC

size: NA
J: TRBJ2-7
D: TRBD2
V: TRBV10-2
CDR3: CASSGTSGGITAYEQYF
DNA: TGCGCCAGCAGCGGGACTAGCGGGGGCATAACGGCCTACGAGCAGTACTTC

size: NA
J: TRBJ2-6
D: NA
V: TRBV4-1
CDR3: CASSQGSGSGANVLTF
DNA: TGCGCCAGCAGCCAAGGTTCGGGTTCTGGGGCCAACGTCCTGACTTTC

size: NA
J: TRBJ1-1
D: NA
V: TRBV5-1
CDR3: CASSATGPNTEAFF
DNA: TGCGCCAGCAGCGCGACAGGTCCGAACACTGAAGCTTTCTTT

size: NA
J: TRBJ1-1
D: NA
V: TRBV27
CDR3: CASSPQGGWGNTEAFF
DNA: TGTGCCAGCAGCCCACAGGGTGGCTGGGGGAACACTGAAGCTTTCTTT

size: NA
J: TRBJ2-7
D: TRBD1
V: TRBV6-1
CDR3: CASSSRTGGSREQYF
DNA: TGTGCCAGCAGTTCCCGGACAGGGGGTTCTCGGGAGCAGTACTTC

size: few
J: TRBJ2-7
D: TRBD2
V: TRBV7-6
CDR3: CASSPGPSGRMGEQYF
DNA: TGTGCCAGCAGCCCCGGACCAAGCGGGAGGATGGGCGAGCAGTACTTC

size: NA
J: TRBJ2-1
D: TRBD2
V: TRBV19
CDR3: CASTPKRGVYNEQFF
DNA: TGTGCCAGTACCCCCAAACGGGGGGTATACAATGAGCAGTTCTTC

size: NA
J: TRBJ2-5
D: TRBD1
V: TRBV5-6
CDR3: CASSFSLGRDRGQETQYF
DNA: TGTGCCAGCAGCTTTTCCTTGGGACGGGACAGGGGGCAGGAGACCCAGTACTTC

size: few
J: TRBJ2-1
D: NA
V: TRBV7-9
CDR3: CASSLVFEGEGSYNEQFF
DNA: TGTGCCAGCAGCTTAGTATTCGAGGGGGAGGGCTCCTACAATGAGCAGTTCTTC

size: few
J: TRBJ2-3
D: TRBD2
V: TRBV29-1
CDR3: CSVAPLAGSTDTQYF
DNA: TGCAGCGTCGCCCCACTAGCGGGAAGCACAGATACGCAGTATTTT

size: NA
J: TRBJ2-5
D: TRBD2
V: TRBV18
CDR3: CASSTEIAGEGETQYF
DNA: TGTGCCAGCTCAACAGAAATAGCGGGAGAGGGTGAGACCCAGTACTTC

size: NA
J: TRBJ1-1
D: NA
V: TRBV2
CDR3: CASSYGQNTEAFF
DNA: TGTGCCAGCAGCTACGGACAGAACACTGAAGCTTTCTTT

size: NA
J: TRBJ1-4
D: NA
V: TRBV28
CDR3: CASSFRFREKLFF
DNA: TGTGCCAGCAGTTTCAGGTTCCGAGAAAAACTGTTTTTT

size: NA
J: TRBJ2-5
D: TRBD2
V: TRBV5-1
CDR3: CASSRESSGKETQYF
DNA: TGCGCCAGCAGCCGCGAGTCTAGCGGTAAAGAGACCCAGTACTTC

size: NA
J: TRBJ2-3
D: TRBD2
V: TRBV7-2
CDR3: CASSRPGLGADTQYF
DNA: TGTGCCAGCAGCCGGCCGGGACTAGGAGCAGATACGCAGTATTTT

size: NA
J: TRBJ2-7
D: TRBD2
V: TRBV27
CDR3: CASSFLAGGALEQYF
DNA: TGTGCCAGCAGTTTTCTAGCGGGAGGAGCTTTGGAGCAGTACTTC

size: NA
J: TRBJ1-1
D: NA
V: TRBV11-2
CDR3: CASSDGENTEAFF
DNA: TGTGCCAGCAGCGACGGGGAGAACACTGAAGCTTTCTTT

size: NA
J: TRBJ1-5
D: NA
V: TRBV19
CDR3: CASTRRTDNQPQHF
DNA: TGTGCCAGTACCAGAAGGACAGATAATCAGCCCCAGCATTTT

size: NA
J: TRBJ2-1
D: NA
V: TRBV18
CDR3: CASSPDFLDEQFF
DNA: TGTGCCAGCTCACCGGACTTTTTGGATGAGCAGTTCTTC

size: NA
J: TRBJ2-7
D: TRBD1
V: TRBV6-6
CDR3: CASRGPPGQGGYEQYF
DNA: TGTGCCAGCAGGGGACCGCCGGGACAGGGGGGTTACGAGCAGTACTTC

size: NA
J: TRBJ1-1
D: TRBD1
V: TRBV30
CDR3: CAWSVPRSGQGASTEAFF
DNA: TGTGCCTGGAGTGTTCCCCGATCGGGGCAGGGGGCCTCCACTGAAGCTTTCTTT

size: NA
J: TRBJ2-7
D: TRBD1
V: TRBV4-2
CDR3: CASSRPGQAGYEQYF
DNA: TGTGCCAGCAGCCGGCCGGGACAGGCGGGTTACGAGCAGTACTTC

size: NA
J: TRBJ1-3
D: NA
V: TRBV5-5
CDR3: CASSLAPGRNSGNTIYF
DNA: TGTGCCAGCAGCTTGGCCCCAGGGAGGAACTCTGGAAACACCATATATTTT

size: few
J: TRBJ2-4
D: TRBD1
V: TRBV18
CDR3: CASSPGTALAKNIQYF
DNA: TGTGCCAGCTCACCCGGGACAGCTCTAGCCAAAAACATTCAGTACTTC

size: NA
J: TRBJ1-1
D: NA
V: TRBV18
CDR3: CASSKSMNTEAFF
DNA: TGTGCCAGCTCAAAGTCTATGAACACTGAAGCTTTCTTT